One and the same sample provided the 29 T cell receptor beta chains below, sequenced in a study of low-dose radiotherapy and immunotherapy resistance in tumors. Alpha and beta chains were covered, as first-strand cDNA relied on TRAV- and TRBV-specific primers. TCRs underwent 20 PCR cycles of amplification with a constant-region primer and V-primer adapter. MiXCR, run by TCRdb on the reads, gives a single entry per CDR3 protein. The sample carries 7,100 or so distinct CDR3 sequences, under 70% recorded once. The receptors come from a human donor with advanced metastatic prostate, ovarian, gallbladder or colorectal cancer (not recorded which). This table probably holds off-target reads from a library built for another chain.

This clonotype has only a few counts. The chain employs TRBV20-1 and TRBJ1-4; D is ambiguous. The CDR3 is 14 amino acids. CDR1 DFQATT and CDR2 SNEGSKA come from the germline V gene (reference sequence). V was clipped by 0 bases and J by 5 bases, with 10 bases between them. The CDR3 DNA reads as TGCAGTGCTAGAGACCGAGTCTCAAATGAAAAACTGTTTTTT. It specifies CSARDRVSNEKLFF.

The V gene is TRBV3-1, the J gene TRBJ2-1, with D maybe TRBD2 (6 bases). Trimming took off 3 bases at V and 9 bases at J, with 12 bases between the two ends. In germline, CDR1 is LGHDT, CDR2 YNNKEL (reference sequence). The CDR3 contains 13 residues. CDR3 nucleotide sequence: TGTGCCAGCAGCCAGGTAGCCGGGGGTGAGCAGTTCTTC. Amino acid sequence: CASSQVAGGEQFF.

This clonotype occurred a few times. The chain links TRBV5-1 to TRBJ1-2, with TRBD1 matching 8 bases. The CDR3 is 17 amino acids. Germline V gene lookup returns CDR1 SGHRS and CDR2 YFSETQ. J was trimmed by 0 bases and V by 4 bases; bases with no gene match: 11. CDR3 residues: CASSTKEQGDTNYGYTF. CDR3 nucleotide sequence: TGCGCCAGCAGCACGAAGGAACAGGGGGATACTAACTATGGCTACACCTTC.

The gene calls are TRBV5-1 and TRBJ2-3; 9 bases fit TRBD2. The CDR3 covers 15 residues. V was clipped by 4 bases and J by 2 bases; unmatched bases: 5. Germline V gene data show CDR1 as SGHRS and CDR2 as YFSETQ. The CDR3 sequence is CASSPRGGDTDTQYF. The CDR3 DNA reads as TGCGCCAGCAGCCCGCGGGGGGGGGACACAGATACGCAGTATTTT.

V is TRBV10-3 and J is TRBJ1-4, with 9 bases matching TRBD1. The CDR3 contains 13 residues. Germline CDR1 and CDR2: ENHRY and SYGVKD. Losses at the gene ends were 4 bases for V and 8 bases for J; bases not matched to a gene: 2. The DNA of the CDR3 is TGTGCCATCAGTGGGACAGGGGAGGAAAAACTGTTTTTT. Its translation: CAISGTGEEKLFF.

This clonotype was counted between two and nine times. This rearrangement joins TRBV2 to TRBJ2-7, with D possibly being TRBD1 (7 bases). CDR3 size: 13 residues. Per germline, CDR1 SNHLY and CDR2 FYNNEI. The V gene lost 6 bases and the J gene lost 2 bases, with 11 bases spanning the gap. Here the CDR3 DNA reads TGTGCCAGCAGGCGGGACAGCACCTACGAGCAGTACTTC. Its translation: CASRRDSTYEQYF. Together with reference TRBV2 and TRBJ2-7, the CDR3 gives the full variable domain: EPEVTQTPSHQVTQMGQEVILRCVPISNHLYFYWYRQILGQKVEFLVSFYNNEISEKSEIFDDQFSVERPDGSNFTLKIRSTKLEDSAMYFCASRRDSTYEQYFGPGTRLTVT.

V gene TRBV9 combines with J gene TRBJ2-7, with 9 bases identical to TRBD1. Germline lookup yields CDR1 SGDLS and CDR2 YYNGEE. V lost 4 bases and J lost 5; bases outside the gene matches: 10. This CDR3 is 15 amino acids long. CDR3 in amino acids: CASSPRQGVPHEQYF. Written as DNA, the CDR3 is TGTGCCAGCAGCCCCCGACAGGGGGTACCGCACGAGCAGTACTTC.

This clonotype was seen a few times. This sequence joins TRBV12-3 or TRBV12-4 and TRBJ2-5; 7 nucleotides align to TRBD2. CDR3 length: 14 residues. J gave up 5 bases and V 0 bases, and 3 bases lay outside the gene matches. CDR3 DNA sequence: TGTGCCAGCAGTTTAGCGGGAGGGATTGAGACCCAGTACTTC. This sequence encodes CASSLAGGIETQYF.

The chain uses TRBV30 and TRBJ1-2, with a weak D call TRBD1 (6 bases). The CDR3 is 12 amino acids. Germline assignment: CDR1 GTSNPN and CDR2 SVGIG (reference sequence). V was shortened by 3 bases and J by 5 bases, with 10 bases between the two germline ends. The CDR3 nucleotides are TGTGCCTGGAGGACAACAGGGTATGGCTACACCTTC. Its protein is CAWRTTGYGYTF.

Here the CDR3 DNA reads TGTGCCAGCAGTTACGGAGTTTCTGAGCAGTTCTTC. Translated, it gives CASSYGVSEQFF. The rearrangement joins TRBV6-6 to TRBJ2-1; no clear D. The CDR3 extends over 12 amino acids. V was trimmed by 2 bases and J by 9 bases, leaving 8 bases between them. The germline V gene encodes CDR1 MNHNY and CDR2 SVGAGI (reference sequence).

The gene calls are TRBV29-1 and TRBJ2-7; possible D gene TRBD2, 5 bases. The V gene lost 4 bases and the J gene lost 4 bases, with 8 bases spanning the gap. Germline assignment: CDR1 SQVTM and CDR2 ANQGSEA. The CDR3 is 11 amino acids. The CDR3 nucleotides are TGCAGCGTTGTGGAGGTATACGAGCAGTACTTC. Translation gives CSVVEVYEQYF.

V and J are TRBV29-1 and TRBJ2-6; perhaps TRBD2 as D (5 bases). The CDR3 totals 14 residues. Germline V gene data show CDR1 as SQVTM and CDR2 as ANQGSEA. Trimming shortened V by 1 base and J by 2 bases, and 6 bases separated the two germline ends. CDR3 DNA: TGCAGCGTTGAAGGAGGGACTGGGGCCAACGTCCTGACTTTC. Its protein is CSVEGGTGANVLTF.

This clonotype has a handful of counts. The chain is built from TRBV2 and TRBJ2-5; D is unresolved. The CDR3 totals 11 residues. The germline V and J ends were trimmed by 3 bases and 5 bases, with 4 bases remaining between them. The germline CDR1 and CDR2 sequences are SNHLY and FYNNEI. In DNA, the CDR3 is TGTGCCAGCAGTGATGAGGAGACCCAGTACTTC. It codes for CASSDEETQYF.

The chain is built from TRBV20-1 and TRBJ2-7; the match to TRBD2 covers 7 bases. CDR1 is DFQATT and CDR2 is SNEGSKA in the germline V gene (reference sequence). The CDR3 is 15 amino acids. V gave up 4 bases and J gave up 5 bases; unmatched junction bases: 14. The CDR3 sequence is CSAIIPRHAGDEQYF. The CDR3, as DNA: TGCAGTGCTATTATCCCAAGACACGCGGGAGACGAGCAGTACTTC.

The chain recombines TRBV10-3 with TRBJ2-7; the D gene could be TRBD1 or TRBD2 (6 bases each). The CDR3 has 15 amino acids. Germline assignment: CDR1 ENHRY and CDR2 SYGVKD. Trimming cost V 0 bases and J 0 bases, with 9 bases left between them. CDR3 in amino acids: CAISESGGSSYEQYF. CDR3 nucleotide sequence: TGTGCCATCAGTGAGTCGGGGGGCAGCTCCTACGAGCAGTACTTC.

The chain links TRBV7-3 to TRBJ2-2, with no clear D. Germline CDR1 SGHTA, CDR2 FQGTGA. V was shortened by 4 bases and J by 1 base, with 4 bases between the two germline ends. The CDR3 totals 13 residues. This CDR3 reads CASSSRNTGELFF. The CDR3 DNA is TGTGCCAGCAGCTCCAGGAACACCGGGGAGCTGTTTTTT.

The rearrangement uses TRBV9 and TRBJ2-3, with a possible D match to TRBD2 (5 bases). The V end was cut by 4 bases, the J end by 8 bases, with 17 bases between. Germline assignment: CDR1 SGDLS and CDR2 YYNGEE. The CDR3 covers 14 residues. CDR3 region: CASSLNLVEGTQYF. In DNA, the CDR3 is TGTGCCAGCAGCCTCAACCTCGTTGAGGGTACGCAGTATTTT.

This clonotype was seen a handful of times. For the CDR3, the DNA is TGCAGCGTTGAAGACGGCCGCGAGCAGTACTTC. Its translation is CSVEDGREQYF. The V gene is TRBV29-1, the J gene TRBJ2-7; D is ambiguous. Germline V CDR1 and CDR2: SQVTM, ANQGSEA. The CDR3 spans 11 residues. The ends were cut back, 0 bases at V and 6 bases at J, with 6 bases in the middle.

The V call is TRBV20-1, the J call TRBJ2-7, with a possible D match to TRBD2 (6 bases). The CDR3 has 11 residues. Germline assignment: CDR1 DFQATT and CDR2 SNEGSKA (reference sequence). V was trimmed by 6 bases and J by 2 bases, leaving 8 bases between them. In nucleotides, the CDR3 is TGCAGTGCCGGCGGGACCTACGAGCAGTACTTC. Residues: CSAGGTYEQYF.

V and J are TRBV5-1 and TRBJ2-2, with 7 bases matching TRBD1. Germline V CDR1 and CDR2: SGHRS, YFSETQ. V gave up 4 bases and J gave up 3 bases; unmatched junction bases: 3. The CDR3 is 14 amino acids. CDR3 sequence reads: CASSEQGDTGELFF. In DNA form, the CDR3 reads TGCGCCAGCAGCGAGCAGGGGGACACCGGGGAGCTGTTTTTT. Filled out from reference TRBV5-1 and TRBJ2-2, the complete variable domain reads KAGVTQTPRYLIKTRGQQVTLSCSPISGHRSVSWYQQTPGQGLQFLFEYFSETQRNKGNFPGRFSGRQFSNSRSEMNVSTLELGDSALYLCASSEQGDTGELFFGEGSRLTVL.

CDR3 bases: TGTGCCAGCAAGGATGAAGCTTTCTTT. Its protein is CASKDEAFF. The chain has TRBV28 and TRBJ1-1; D remains ambiguous. Germline CDR1 is MDHEN and CDR2 is SYDVKM. Trimming cost V 7 bases and J 7 bases, with 4 bases left between them. The CDR3 consists of 9 residues. Full variable domain (outside the CDR3, taken from reference TRBV28 and TRBJ1-1): DVKVTQSSRYLVKRTGEKVFLECVQDMDHENMFWYRQDPGLGLRLIYFSYDVKMKEKGDIPEGYSVSREKKERFSLILESASTNQTSMYLCASKDEAFFGQGTRLTVV.

This clonotype was seen only a few times. The DNA for the CDR3 is TGTGCCAGCAGTTTGTGGCCGAAGAACACCGGGGAGCTGTTTTTT. Translation gives CASSLWPKNTGELFF. The chain employs TRBV12-3 or TRBV12-4 and TRBJ2-2, with no clear D. Trimming cost V 3 bases and J 1 base, with 9 bases left between them. This CDR3 comprises 15 residues.

V gene TRBV11-2 combines with J gene TRBJ2-7, with 8 nucleotides matching TRBD1. V lost 8 bases, J lost 4 bases, and 13 bases stayed unmatched. The CDR3 sequence is 15 residues long. Germline V gives CDR1 SGHAT, CDR2 FQNNGV. Written as DNA, the CDR3 is TGTGCCAGCTCCGAGCTTGGACAGGGTCTTTACGAGCAGTACTTC. Protein product: CASSELGQGLYEQYF.

The chain employs TRBV9 and TRBJ1-2; possible D gene TRBD1, 6 bases. The CDR3 runs to 13 residues. Germline V gene sequence: CDR1 SGDLS, CDR2 YYNGEE. V lost 3 bases and J lost 2, with 8 bases in between. CDR3 coding DNA: TGTGCCAGCAGCGGCAGGGGAAACTATGGCTACACCTTC. Translating it yields CASSGRGNYGYTF. Based on the CDR3 plus reference TRBV9 and TRBJ1-2, the full variable domain is DSGVTQTPKHLITATGQRVTLRCSPRSGDLSVYWYQQSLDQGLQFLIQYYNGEERAKGNILERFSAQQFPDLHSELNLSSLELGDSALYFCASSGRGNYGYTFGSGTRLTVV.

In its sample, this clonotype was seen a few times. The V gene is TRBV5-1, the J gene TRBJ2-1; 9 positions match TRBD2. Germline trimming cut 8 bases from V and 10 bases from J; bases unmatched to any gene: 16. The germline V gene has CDR1 SGHRS and CDR2 YFSETQ. The CDR3 length is 15 residues. In DNA, the CDR3 is TGCGCCAGTCTGCCGGCCGGGACTAGCACACAGGAGCAGTTCTTC. Protein: CASLPAGTSTQEQFF.

The rearrangement links TRBV2 to TRBJ2-4, with 11 bases lining up with TRBD2. CDR3 length equals 19 residues. The ends lost 6 bases at V and 0 bases at J; junction bases unmatched: 13. CDR1 SNHLY and CDR2 FYNNEI come from the germline V gene. CDR3 loop: CASSPPIKLAGVAKNIQYF. In DNA, the CDR3 is TGTGCCAGCAGCCCCCCAATTAAACTAGCGGGGGTAGCCAAAAACATTCAGTACTTC.

The rearrangement uses TRBV6-6 and TRBJ2-3, with 7 bases lining up with TRBD2. The CDR3 consists of 14 residues. Germline CDR1 MNHNY, CDR2 SVGAGI (reference sequence). J was trimmed by 2 bases and V by 5 bases; bases with no gene match: 4. CDR3 sequence: CASSDSGHTDTQYF. CDR3 in DNA: TGTGCCAGCAGTGATAGCGGGCACACAGATACGCAGTATTTT.

This clonotype was picked up a small number of times. The chain couples TRBV12-3 or TRBV12-4 to TRBJ2-3, with TRBD1 as a possible D gene (5 bases). This CDR3 region has 15 residues. The V end was cut by 6 bases, the J end by 6 bases, with 19 bases between. The CDR3 nucleotides read TGTGCCAGCAGCTGGACCACAGGATGGGTTGATACGCAGTATTTT. Amino acid sequence: CASSWTTGWVDTQYF.

The rearrangement uses TRBV5-1 and TRBJ2-7; D unclear. The CDR3 has 14 residues. V dropped 4 bases and J dropped 4 bases, with 15 bases sitting between them. The germline CDR1 and CDR2 sequences are SGHRS and YFSETQ. The CDR3 region has the DNA TGCGCCAGCAGCCGCGACACAATACCTTACGAGCAGTACTTC. Amino acid sequence: CASSRDTIPYEQYF.